Included here is one T cell receptor (beta chain) sequence, with context. These data originate in a study of blood T cells in healthy people across ages. V was pared by 0 bases and J by 11 bases, with 22 bases between. The V gene's germline CDR1 is SGHTA and CDR2 FQGNSA. The CDR3 is 16 residues long. The second PCR ran roughly 7 to 12 cycles with a sample-barcoded 5' primer and J-beta primers. From the 5' RACE reads, TCRdb called clonotypes with MiXCR, one entry per CDR3 protein. The sample consists of about 730,000 distinct CDR3 sequences, 40% to 45% of them appearing once. Input material: blood. This clonotype originated in a woman in her sixties or seventies in good health. The rearrangement uses TRBV7-2 and TRBJ2-5; perhaps TRBD2 as D (5 bases). In nucleotides, the CDR3 is TGTGCCAGCAGCTTAGCCACTAGTGGCTCCTACAATGAGCAGTACTTC. Protein product: CASSLATSGSYNEQYF.